What follows is one T cell receptor beta chain and its context. Its antigen is unknown. A junction end diverges from the germline sequence, so it may reflect a read error. Reading the germline V gene (reference sequence) gives CDR1 SGHKS and CDR2 YYEKEE. The CDR3 covers 12 residues, taking in both the cysteine and the phenylalanine. CDR3 DNA is the only sequence kept; it has 36 bases, read in frame from the first base. TCRbeta CDR3 regions were amplified from genomic DNA by means of the immunoSEQ Assay, a bias-controlled multiplex PCR. As for how the authors treated the data: The number of nucleated cells in each sample was estimated by amplification of reference gene primers within the assay. To quantify the absolute abundance of each unique TCRbeta CDR3 rearrangement, sequence reads were collapsed and filtered. Productive Simpson clonality was computed per sample as the square root of Simpson's diversity index over productive rearrangements. As stored in TCRdb, this immuneACCESS dataset retains in-frame rearrangements with V and J assigned. A fraction of the clones does not appear; measured against another copy, unresolved V genes explain less than half of the discrepancy, and the remainder lacks a known reason. V, J and clone size are those of that table, while D and trimming were read from the DNA. In this sample the table shows about 110,000 clones, approximately 80% of which occur a single time. The ten largest clones capture about 17% of the sample.

Each collaborating institution followed its own protocols to collect whole blood in K2EDTA tubes. For TCRbeta analysis, collaborators shipped samples as frozen whole blood, isolated PBMCs, or DNA extracted from either of those sample types. This entry is derived from a study of blood T cell repertoires in COVID-19 (dated by TCRdb to 2018 to 2020). For the study in its entirety: The collaborator samples originated in the United States, Italy and Spain and spanned the acute and convalescent phases of COVID-19. The prospective study material was composed of cDNA or gDNA derived from T cells, B-cell-depleted T cells, or PBMCs. Deeply sampled blood TCRbeta repertoires from subjects exposed to, actively infected with, or recovered from COVID-19 were included in the dataset. The repertoires were released in a freely available public database meant as a resource for research on the immune response to SARS-CoV-2. Samples came from the ongoing ImmuneRACE study (first 160 participants) plus 1,254 subjects from 6 global collaborators. A de-identified subject ID, COVID-19 status, age in years and sex were almost always included in the sample metadata. Where available, HLA class I and class II types were taken from metadata supplied by the sample provider and were not determined by assay-based typing.

What the research found in general, with its limitations: The quantity of clinical and demographic metadata differed by source and by participant and was supplied without curation.

The chain was built from TRBV5-5 and TRBJ2-1; the D gene identity is not certain. What was sequenced was peripheral blood. The TCR originated in an older woman with acute or convalescent COVID-19. CDR3 sequence: CASSLGNLHGVF. In nucleotides, the sequence is TGTGCCAGCAGCTTGGGTAATCTCCACGGTGTCTTC.